This TCR beta chain was sequenced in a study of cytomegalovirus exposure and HLA in healthy donors. Study background: A previous analysis identified 95 million to 140 million unique TCR beta sequences derived from 180 million or so T cells. Early release data held 85 million or so unique TCRs from HLA-typed donors. Most donors, approximately 82% of roughly 400 genotyped, fell in the Caucasian-associated ancestry cluster. Study conclusions and caveats: Most of the CMV-associated TCR beta chains (in a later analysis) appeared to be HLA-restricted.

The CDR3 runs 13 residues. V lost 5 bases to trimming and J lost 3 bases; unmatched junction nucleotides: 2. Germline CDR1 SSHAT, CDR2 FNYEAQ (reference sequence). Researchers ran the PCR with 60 Vbeta and 13 Jbeta primers. Some clones are missing from TCRdb's copy, which holds only in-frame ones; the method was immunoSEQ multiplex PCR. The profile covers 70,000 to 75,000 clones, with 60% to 80% appearing a single time and about an eighth taken by the ten largest. Details on this clone: The antigen is unknown.

The rearrangement links TRBV7-7 to TRBJ2-5, with 8 nucleotides matching TRBD1. The sequence was obtained from a woman aged 40 to 55 in good health and CMV-seropositive. Input material: PBMCs. CDR3 residues: CASSLDREETQYF. CDR3 sequence (DNA): TGTGCCAGCAGCCTGGACAGGGAAGAGACCCAGTACTTC.